The rows below give T cell receptor beta chains drawn from one sample of a study of T cells in Graves' hyperthyroidism and ophthalmopathy. MiXCR, applied by TCRdb to the multiplex PCR reads, yields one record per CDR3 protein. The sample yields around 290,000 distinct CDR3 sequences, approximately 15% seen once. Material for sequencing was blood. These receptor sequences come from a woman in her sixties with Graves' ophthalmopathy. The CDR3 runs from the conserved cysteine through the conserved F or W. D genes are given only for firm matches. Clone size is shown for a subset of rows, as once, few, many or a class of expanded clone.

V	J	size	D	CDR3	DNA
TRBV4-3	TRBJ1-1	-	-	CASSQVGPGTTEAFF	TGCGCCAGCAGCCAAGTCGGCCCGGGGACCACTGAAGCTTTCTTT
TRBV20-1	TRBJ1-4	-	TRBD1	CSAWDRRGEKLFF	TGCAGTGCCTGGGACAGAAGGGGTGAAAAACTGTTTTTT
TRBV4-2	TRBJ1-5	few	-	CASSQHANSNQPQHF	TGTGCCAGCAGCCAACACGCTAATAGCAATCAGCCCCAGCATTTT
TRBV20-1	TRBJ2-3	many	-	CSAREIKTQYF	TGCAGTGCTAGAGAGATTAAGACGCAGTATTTT
TRBV20-1	TRBJ1-2	many	-	CSARSTWTAGYTF	TGCAGTGCTAGGAGCACCTGGACCGCTGGCTACACCTTC
TRBV5-1	TRBJ1-1	-	TRBD1	CASSLLGQGGRAFF	TGCGCCAGCAGCCTACTCGGACAGGGTGGCAGAGCTTTCTTT
TRBV7-2	TRBJ1-1	-	-	CASSLALDGLNTEAFF	TGTGCCAGCAGCTTAGCTCTGGACGGGCTGAACACTGAAGCTTTCTTT
TRBV6-5	TRBJ2-7	-	TRBD2	CASSYPAGDEQYF	TGTGCCAGCAGTTACCCAGCGGGAGACGAGCAGTACTTC
TRBV20-1	TRBJ1-5	many	TRBD1	CSAKKTGNQPQHF	TGCAGTGCTAAGAAGACAGGGAACCAGCCCCAGCATTTT
TRBV12-3/TRBV12-4	TRBJ2-3	once	TRBD1	CASSSTGLGTDTQYF	TGTGCCAGCTCATCGACAGGGTTGGGCACAGATACGCAGTATTTT
TRBV6-4	TRBJ1-5	once	-	CASSTRANQPQHF	TGTGCCAGCAGTACGCGGGCGAATCAGCCCCAGCATTTT
TRBV6-1	TRBJ2-2	-	TRBD1	CASTASGQGSPGELFF	TGTGCCAGCACCGCCTCCGGACAGGGTAGTCCCGGGGAGCTGTTTTTT
TRBV13	TRBJ2-1	many	-	CASRLLLGVDNEQFF	TGTGCCAGCAGACTTCTTCTGGGTGTGGACAATGAGCAGTTCTTC
TRBV5-1	TRBJ1-2	-	TRBD1	CASSLVRDRSDYGYTF	TGTGCCAGCAGCTTGGTACGGGACAGGTCCGATTATGGCTACACCTTC
TRBV27	TRBJ2-5	many	-	CASRNVGRYQETQYF	TGTGCCAGCAGAAACGTGGGCAGATACCAAGAGACCCAGTACTTC
TRBV9	TRBJ2-7	many	TRBD2	CASSVGAGGPSYEQYF	TGTGCCAGCAGCGTAGGGGCGGGAGGGCCCTCCTACGAGCAGTACTTC
TRBV28	TRBJ2-7	many	-	CASRGLWRYEQYF	TGTGCCAGCAGAGGATTGTGGCGGTACGAGCAGTACTTC
TRBV7-9	TRBJ2-3	-	-	CASSWSVDTQYF	TGTGCCAGCAGCTGGTCGGTGGATACGCAGTATTTT
TRBV12-3/TRBV12-4	TRBJ1-3	few	-	CASSLGGFVNTIYF	TGTGCCAGCAGTTTGGGGGGGTTTGTGAACACCATATATTTT
TRBV19	TRBJ2-5	few	-	CASSPRPGVETQYF	TGTGCCAGTAGTCCTAGGCCTGGAGTGGAGACCCAGTACTTC
TRBV27	TRBJ2-6	-	-	CASRPQPVLFSGANVLTF	TGTGCCAGCAGGCCCCAGCCAGTCCTATTCTCTGGGGCCAACGTCCTGACTTTC
TRBV4-3	TRBJ1-4	-	-	CASSQPGTINEKLFF	TGCGCCAGCAGCCAACCCGGGACGATTAATGAAAAACTGTTTTTT
TRBV28	TRBJ2-3	many	TRBD2	CASTGTTFSDTQYF	TGTGCCAGTACCGGGACTACGTTTTCCGATACGCAGTATTTT
TRBV11-3	TRBJ2-3	many	-	CASSMTLSDTQYF	TGTGCCAGCAGCATGACACTGTCAGATACGCAGTATTTT
TRBV4-2	TRBJ2-1	few	TRBD1	CASSQDGAGGPYNEQFF	TGTGCCAGCAGCCAAGATGGGGCAGGGGGCCCATACAATGAGCAGTTCTTC
TRBV20-1	TRBJ2-5	many	-	CSASPIQDQETQYF	TGCAGTGCTAGCCCAATCCAGGACCAAGAGACCCAGTACTTC